The 26 T cell receptor beta chains in this list originate from one sample, sequenced in a study of cytomegalovirus exposure and HLA in healthy donors (dated by TCRdb to the late 2010s). The library relied on the immunoSEQ multiplex PCR assay. For the multiplex PCR, a mixture combining 60 forward primers for TCR Vbeta segments and 13 reverse primers for TCR Jbeta segments was used. TCRdb took over this immuneACCESS table, retaining in-frame rearrangements with V and J assigned. Such tables are incomplete; in checked studies, under half of the missing clones stem from an unresolved V gene, and the remainder is unexplained. The sample's records list about 160,000 clones. 1% to 1.5% of the sample comes from the top ten. Source material: PBMCs. All receptors derive from an older woman in good health and CMV-seronegative.

The rearrangement uses TRBV5-4 and TRBJ2-6, with 9 bases that match TRBD1. Trimming cost V 5 bases and J 0 bases; bases outside gene matches: 6. The CDR3 spans 17 residues. Germline V CDR1 and CDR2: SGHNT, YYREEE (reference sequence). The CDR3: CASSTGTGISGANVLTF. CDR3 nucleotides: TGTGCCAGCAGTACCGGGACAGGGATCTCTGGGGCCAACGTCCTGACTTTC.

The chain joins TRBV20-1 to TRBJ2-5; no clear D. Germline V gene lookup returns CDR1 DFQATT and CDR2 SNEGSKA (reference sequence). The CDR3 has 11 amino acids. Between the trimmed V and J ends, which lost 5 bases and 5 bases, there was a span of 9 bases. CDR3 bases: TGCAGTGCTCTCCCCGAGGAGACCCAGTACTTC. Encoded protein: CSALPEETQYF.

J is TRBJ2-1 and V is TRBV19, with D possibly matching TRBD2 (5 bases). CDR3 length: 16 amino acids. The V end was cut by 4 bases, the J end by 0 bases, with 13 bases between. Germline CDR1 LNHDA, CDR2 SQIVND (reference sequence). CDR3 coding DNA: TGTGCCAGTAGTAGTCTGGAGGCCGGCTCCTACAATGAGCAGTTCTTC. It yields the protein CASSSLEAGSYNEQFF.

The CDR3 nucleotides read TGCGCCAGCAGTCGGAACAGGGGTCAAGAGACCCAGTACTTC. Its protein is CASSRNRGQETQYF. The V call is TRBV5-1, the J call TRBJ2-5; 7 bases map to TRBD1. CDR3 length equals 14 residues. Germline assignment: CDR1 SGHRS and CDR2 YFSETQ. V shed 5 bases, J shed 2 bases, and the junction held 6 bases outside the gene matches.

The chain's CDR3 is CASSLPLAGDGNEQFF. CDR3 nucleotides: TGCGCCAGCAGCTTGCCACTAGCGGGAGATGGGAATGAGCAGTTCTTC. The chain recombines TRBV5-1 with TRBJ2-1; TRBD2 matches at 11 bases. From germline, CDR1 is SGHRS and CDR2 YFSETQ. After removal of 1 base from V and 7 bases from J, the junction contained 7 bases not matched to a gene. CDR3 length: 16 amino acids.

The chain employs TRBV9 and TRBJ1-2; TRBD1 agrees at 7 bases. CDR1 and CDR2 from the germline V gene are SGDLS and YYNGEE. V lost 4 bases, J lost 6 bases, and 9 bases stayed unmatched. The CDR3 spans 14 residues. The CDR3 loop reads CASSLRQGGHGYTF. DNA for the CDR3: TGTGCCAGCAGCCTCCGACAGGGAGGACATGGCTACACCTTC.

Concerning this clone: Distinct nucleotide sequences in the sample also encode this CDR3. The chain joins TRBV5-1 to TRBJ2-2; 7 nucleotides line up with TRBD2. J was trimmed by 2 bases and V by 5 bases; bases with no gene match: 6. CDR1 is SGHRS, CDR2 YFSETQ, per germline. The CDR3 is 15 amino acids. The CDR3 nucleotides are TGCGCCAGCAGTGGACTAGTACTCAACACCGGGGAGCTGTTTTTT. Its translation is CASSGLVLNTGELFF. Based on the CDR3 plus reference TRBV5-1 and TRBJ2-2, the full variable domain is KAGVTQTPRYLIKTRGQQVTLSCSPISGHRSVSWYQQTPGQGLQFLFEYFSETQRNKGNFPGRFSGRQFSNSRSEMNVSTLELGDSALYLCASSGLVLNTGELFFGEGSRLTVL.

The rearrangement links TRBV5-8 to TRBJ1-2; D remains ambiguous. The CDR3 is 11 amino acids. Trimming removed 6 bases at V and 8 bases at J, with 11 bases between. CDR1 SGHTS and CDR2 YDEGEE come from the germline V gene. Written as DNA, the CDR3 is TGTGCCAGCACTAGTAAGAGGGGCTACACCTTC. Translating it yields CASTSKRGYTF.

As regards this clone: Other DNA sequences of this sample code for an identical CDR3. The chain carries TRBV5-8 and TRBJ1-5, with D unclear. The CDR3 contains 16 residues. V shed 1 base and J shed 4 bases, with 15 bases lying between them. Germline loops: CDR1 SGHTS, CDR2 YDEGEE. The DNA of the CDR3 is TGTGCCAGCAGCTTGTATCGGAGTATTGGGAATCAGCCCCAGCATTTT. Protein product: CASSLYRSIGNQPQHF.

V gene TRBV7-9 combines with J gene TRBJ2-2; D uncertain. This CDR3 spans 11 amino acids. Per germline, CDR1 SEHNR and CDR2 FQNEAQ (reference sequence). The germline V and J ends were trimmed by 3 bases and 8 bases, with 4 bases remaining between them. The CDR3 nucleotides read TGTGCCAGCAGCTTCTTGGGGGAGCTGTTTTTT. Translation gives CASSFLGELFF. The full variable domain, completed using reference TRBV7-9 and TRBJ2-2, is DTGVSQNPRHKITKRGQNVTFRCDPISEHNRLYWYRQTLGQGPEFLTYFQNEAQLEKSRLLSDRFSAERPKGSFSTLEIQRTEQGDSAMYLCASSFLGELFFGEGSRLTVL.

The gene calls are TRBV11-1 and TRBJ2-1; D is undetermined. CDR3 length: 13 residues. Trimming shortened V by 11 bases and J by 0 bases, and 11 bases separated the two germline ends. Germline values: CDR1 SGHAT, CDR2 FQDESV (reference sequence). The CDR3 loop reads CAVSSSSYNEQFF. The CDR3 DNA sequence: TGTGCCGTTTCCTCGAGCTCCTACAATGAGCAGTTCTTC.

For this clone: This sample includes further DNA sequences coding for the same CDR3. The chain recombines TRBV5-1 with TRBJ2-3; 7 nucleotides match TRBD1. The V gene's germline CDR1 is SGHRS and CDR2 YFSETQ. Trimming removed 4 bases from V and 2 bases from J; junction bases left unmatched: 4. The CDR3 runs to 14 residues. In DNA form, the CDR3 reads TGCGCCAGCAGCCTGGGACAGAACACAGATACGCAGTATTTT. Encoded protein: CASSLGQNTDTQYF.

The gene calls are TRBV5-4 and TRBJ2-3, with 12 bases fitting TRBD2. Germline loops: CDR1 SGHNT, CDR2 YYREEE (reference sequence). The CDR3 has 17 residues. The ends lost 1 base at V and 5 bases at J; junction bases unmatched: 8. Here the CDR3 DNA reads TGTGCCAGCAGCTTGTCACTCCTAGCGGGAGGGAAAGATACGCAGTATTTT. This sequence encodes CASSLSLLAGGKDTQYF.

The chain carries TRBV5-1 and TRBJ2-5; maybe TRBD2 (6 bases). CDR3 size: 13 residues. V was shortened by 5 bases and J by 0 bases, with 8 bases between the two germline ends. Germline CDR1 SGHRS, CDR2 YFSETQ. The CDR3 sequence is CASRSGDQETQYF. The CDR3 DNA reads as TGCGCCAGCAGATCGGGGGACCAAGAGACCCAGTACTTC.

V and J are TRBV29-1 and TRBJ2-7, with a possible D match to TRBD1 (6 bases). The CDR3 spans 12 residues. Germline lookup yields CDR1 SQVTM and CDR2 ANQGSEA. V shed 6 bases and J shed 6 bases, with 15 bases lying between them. CDR3 nucleotides: TGCAGCGTCCGGGACATCCAGCCCGAGCAGTACTTC. This translates into CSVRDIQPEQYF.

The rearrangement links TRBV5-8 to TRBJ1-1, with TRBD1 as a possible D gene (5 bases). V shed 4 bases and J shed 0 bases, with 19 bases lying between them. Germline assignment: CDR1 SGHTS and CDR2 YDEGEE. The CDR3 is made up of 17 amino acids. CDR3 amino acids: CASSPVRDWQMNTEAFF. DNA of the CDR3: TGTGCCAGCAGCCCAGTCCGGGACTGGCAGATGAACACTGAAGCTTTCTTT.

This chain connects TRBV18 to TRBJ1-3; D remains ambiguous. The CDR3 has 16 amino acids. The V gene lost 3 bases and the J gene lost 1 base, with 13 bases spanning the gap. The V gene's germline CDR1 is KGHSH and CDR2 LQKENI. The CDR3 DNA is TGTGCCAGCTCACCCCCCGGACGAGGGTCTGGAAACACCATATATTTT. Translation gives CASSPPGRGSGNTIYF.

The chain carries TRBV4-2 and TRBJ2-1, with 9 bases lining up with TRBD1. The length of the CDR3 is 16 residues. Germline CDR1 is LGHNA and CDR2 is YNFKEQ. Trimming took 0 bases from V and 6 from J; bases not matched to a gene: 6. CDR3 nucleotide sequence: TGTGCCAGCAGCCAAGATCAGGGACAGGGCCTCAATGAGCAGTTCTTC. It yields the protein CASSQDQGQGLNEQFF.

The chain carries TRBV6-5 and TRBJ2-4; the D is unclear. The length of the CDR3 is 13 residues. Germline-derived CDR1 and CDR2 are MNHEY and SVGAGI. Trimming stripped 10 bases from V and 0 bases from J, with 10 bases between. The CDR3 reads CATSILAKNIQYF. The CDR3 coding sequence is TGTGCCACCTCTATTCTAGCCAAAAACATTCAGTACTTC.

The chain is built from TRBV5-4 and TRBJ2-1; 7 nucleotides align to TRBD2. Germline V lookup: CDR1 SGHNT, CDR2 YYREEE (reference sequence). The CDR3 totals 14 residues. Trimming removed 1 base from V and 8 bases from J; junction bases left unmatched: 6. CDR3 bases: TGTGCCAGCAGCTTGACGGGAGGTCAAGATGAGCAGTTCTTC. Its protein product is CASSLTGGQDEQFF. The entire variable domain, with the rest obtained from reference TRBV5-4 and TRBJ2-1, is as follows: ETGVTQSPTHLIKTRGQQVTLRCSSQSGHNTVSWYQQALGQGPQFIFQYYREEENGRGNFPPRFSGLQFPNYSSELNVNALELDDSALYLCASSLTGGQDEQFFGPGTRLTVL.

The chain employs TRBV11-1 and TRBJ1-2; D might be TRBD1 (6 bases). Germline V lookup: CDR1 SGHAT, CDR2 FQDESV (reference sequence). The CDR3 length is 14 residues. The V end was cut by 4 bases, the J end by 10 bases, with 19 bases between. CDR3 coding DNA: TGTGCCAGCAGCTCCCAAGACAGGTCCTCTGACTACACCTTC. Translated: CASSSQDRSSDYTF. Together with reference TRBV11-1 and TRBJ1-2, the CDR3 gives the full variable domain: EAEVAQSPRYKITEKSQAVAFWCDPISGHATLYWYRQILGQGPELLVQFQDESVVDDSQLPKDRFSAERLKGVDSTLKIQPAELGDSAMYLCASSSQDRSSDYTFGSGTRLTVV.

V is TRBV5-6 and J is TRBJ1-5; no reliable D call. There are 12 residues in the CDR3. V was cut by 3 bases and J by 4 bases, with 5 bases left in between. CDR1 and CDR2 from the germline V gene are SGHDT and YYEEEE. In DNA, the CDR3 is TGTGCCAGCAGCTCCCGTAATCAGCCCCAGCATTTT. This encodes CASSSRNQPQHF.

The V and J genes are TRBV19 and TRBJ2-2; 14 bases match TRBD2. The CDR3 loop spans 18 amino acids. The V gene end was trimmed by 4 bases and the J gene end by 3 bases; junction bases not matched to a gene: 7. The germline CDR1 and CDR2 sequences are LNHDA and SQIVND (reference sequence). The CDR3 spells CASSRGLAGGYDTGELFF. The CDR3 DNA follows: TGTGCCAGTAGTAGAGGACTAGCGGGGGGCTACGACACCGGGGAGCTGTTTTTT. The whole variable domain, filled in from reference TRBV19 and TRBJ2-2, reads DGGITQSPKYLFRKEGQNVTLSCEQNLNHDAMYWYRQDPGQGLRLIYYSQIVNDFQKGDIAEGYSVSREKKESFPLTVTSAQKNPTAFYLCASSRGLAGGYDTGELFFGEGSRLTVL.

V usage is TRBV5-8 and J usage is TRBJ1-6; possible D gene TRBD1, 6 bases. Trimming stripped 3 bases from V and 9 bases from J, with 10 bases between. The CDR3 has 13 residues. The germline CDR1 and CDR2 sequences are SGHTS and YDEGEE. As DNA, the CDR3 is TGTGCCAGCAGCTCAGGGGTGGGTTCACCCCTCCACTTT. This encodes CASSSGVGSPLHF.

The gene calls are TRBV5-1 and TRBJ1-1; 8 bases are a match to TRBD1. CDR1 and CDR2 from the germline V gene are SGHRS and YFSETQ. The CDR3 has 17 amino acids. J lost 3 bases, V lost 3 bases, and 13 bases had no gene match. CDR3 in amino acids: CASSSRDRYRRDTEAFF. The CDR3 coding sequence is TGCGCCAGCAGCTCGAGGGACAGGTACCGACGTGACACTGAAGCTTTCTTT.

The rearrangement links TRBV10-1 to TRBJ1-2, with 9 nucleotides matching TRBD1. The germline CDR1 and CDR2 sequences are WNHNN and SYGVQD (reference sequence). This CDR3 has 15 amino acids. Losses at the gene ends were 0 bases for V and 8 bases for J; bases not matched to a gene: 7. DNA of the CDR3: TGCGCCAGCAGTGAGTCAACAGGGGGCGTATTAGGCTACACCTTC. Residues: CASSESTGGVLGYTF.